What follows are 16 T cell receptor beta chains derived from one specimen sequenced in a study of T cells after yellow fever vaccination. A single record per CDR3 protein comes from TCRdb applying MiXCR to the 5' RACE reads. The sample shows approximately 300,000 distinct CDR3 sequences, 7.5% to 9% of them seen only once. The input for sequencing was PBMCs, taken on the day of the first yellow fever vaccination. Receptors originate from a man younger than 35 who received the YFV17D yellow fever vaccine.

Written as DNA, the CDR3 is TGTGCCAGCACTGGACAGGGGGTTAGCACAGATACGCAGTATTTT. It encodes CASTGQGVSTDTQYF. V is TRBV11-2 and J is TRBJ2-3, with 10 nucleotides matching TRBD1. V was clipped by 7 bases and J by 0 bases; unmatched bases: 4. CDR1 and CDR2 (germline): SGHAT, FQNNGV. The CDR3 spans 15 residues.

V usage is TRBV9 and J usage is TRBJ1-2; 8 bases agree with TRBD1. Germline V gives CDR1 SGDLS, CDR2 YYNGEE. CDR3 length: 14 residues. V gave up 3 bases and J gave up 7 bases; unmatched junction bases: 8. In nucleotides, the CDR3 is TGTGCCAGCAGCGAATCAGGACAGGGAAGTGGCTACACCTTC. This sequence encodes CASSESGQGSGYTF.

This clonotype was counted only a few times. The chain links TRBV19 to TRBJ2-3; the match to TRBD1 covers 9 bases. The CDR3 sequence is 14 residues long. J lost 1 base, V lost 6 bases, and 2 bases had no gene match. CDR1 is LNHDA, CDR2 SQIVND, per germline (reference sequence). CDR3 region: CASSTGGRTDTQYF. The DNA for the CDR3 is TGTGCCAGTAGCACAGGGGGCCGCACAGATACGCAGTATTTT.

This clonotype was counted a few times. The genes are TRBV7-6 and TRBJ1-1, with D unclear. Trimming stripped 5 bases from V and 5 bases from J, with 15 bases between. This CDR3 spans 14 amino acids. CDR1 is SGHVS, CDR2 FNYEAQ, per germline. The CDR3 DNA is TGTGCCAGCAGCCCTGAGAATTGGGATACTGAAGCTTTCTTT. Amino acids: CASSPENWDTEAFF. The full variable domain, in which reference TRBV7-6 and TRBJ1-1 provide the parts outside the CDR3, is GAGVSQSPRYKVTKRGQDVALRCDPISGHVSLYWYRQALGQGPEFLTYFNYEAQQDKSGLPNDRFSAERPEGSISTLTIQRTEQRDSAMYRCASSPENWDTEAFFGQGTRLTVV.

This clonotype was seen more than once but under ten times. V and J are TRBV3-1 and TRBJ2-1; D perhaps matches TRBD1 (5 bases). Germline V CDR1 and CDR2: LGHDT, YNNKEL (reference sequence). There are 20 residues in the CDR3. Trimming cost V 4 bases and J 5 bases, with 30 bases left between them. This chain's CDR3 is CASSPRWGRVKWDGDNEQFF. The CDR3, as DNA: TGTGCCAGCAGCCCGCGATGGGGCAGGGTAAAATGGGATGGAGACAATGAGCAGTTCTTC.

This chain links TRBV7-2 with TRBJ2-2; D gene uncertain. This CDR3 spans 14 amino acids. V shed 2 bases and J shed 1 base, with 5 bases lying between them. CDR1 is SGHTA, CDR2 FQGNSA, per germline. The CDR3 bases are TGTGCCAGCAGCTTATGGGGGAACACCGGGGAGCTGTTTTTT. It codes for CASSLWGNTGELFF.

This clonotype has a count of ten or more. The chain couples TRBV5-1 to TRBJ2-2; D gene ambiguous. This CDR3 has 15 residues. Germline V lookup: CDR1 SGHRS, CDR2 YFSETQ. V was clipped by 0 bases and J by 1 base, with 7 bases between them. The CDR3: CASSLVGGNTGELFF. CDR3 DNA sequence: TGCGCCAGCAGCTTGGTCGGCGGGAACACCGGGGAGCTGTTTTTT.

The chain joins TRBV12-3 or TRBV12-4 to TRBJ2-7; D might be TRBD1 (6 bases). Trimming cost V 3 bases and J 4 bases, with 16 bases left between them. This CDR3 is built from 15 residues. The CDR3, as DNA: TGTGCCAGCAGTTTCATAGGTCAGGGGAGATACGAGCAGTACTTC. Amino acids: CASSFIGQGRYEQYF.

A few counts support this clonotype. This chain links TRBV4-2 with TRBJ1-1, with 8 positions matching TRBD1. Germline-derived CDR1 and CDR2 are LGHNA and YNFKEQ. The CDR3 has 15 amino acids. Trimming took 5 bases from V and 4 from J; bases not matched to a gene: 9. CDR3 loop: CASSYSGQGATEAFF. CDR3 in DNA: TGTGCCAGCAGCTATTCCGGACAGGGTGCCACTGAAGCTTTCTTT.

In DNA, the CDR3 is TGTGCCAGCAGCTTACAGGGGCTCGCTGAAGCTTTCTTT. This gives the protein CASSLQGLAEAFF. The chain is built from TRBV11-2 and TRBJ1-1; maybe TRBD1 (6 bases). V was shortened by 2 bases and J by 6 bases, with 10 bases between the two germline ends. Germline V gene lookup returns CDR1 SGHAT and CDR2 FQNNGV. The CDR3 is 13 residues long.

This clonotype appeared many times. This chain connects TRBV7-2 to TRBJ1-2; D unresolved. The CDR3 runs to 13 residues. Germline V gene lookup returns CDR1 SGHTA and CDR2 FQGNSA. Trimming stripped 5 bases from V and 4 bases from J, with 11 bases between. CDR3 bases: TGTGCCAGCAGCCCCGGACGTAGCTATGGCTACACCTTC. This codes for CASSPGRSYGYTF.

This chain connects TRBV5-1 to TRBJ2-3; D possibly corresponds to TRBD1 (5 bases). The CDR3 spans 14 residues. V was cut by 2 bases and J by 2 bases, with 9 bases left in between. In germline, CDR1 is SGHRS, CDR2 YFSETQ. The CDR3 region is CASSFGQFTDTQYF. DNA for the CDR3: TGCGCCAGCAGCTTTGGACAATTCACAGATACGCAGTATTTT.

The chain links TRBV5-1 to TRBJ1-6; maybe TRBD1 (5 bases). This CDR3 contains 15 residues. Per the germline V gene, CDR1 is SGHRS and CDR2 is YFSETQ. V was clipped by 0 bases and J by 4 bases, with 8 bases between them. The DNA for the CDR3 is TGCGCCAGCAGCTTGGCCGGGACGTATAATTCACCCCTCCACTTT. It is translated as CASSLAGTYNSPLHF.

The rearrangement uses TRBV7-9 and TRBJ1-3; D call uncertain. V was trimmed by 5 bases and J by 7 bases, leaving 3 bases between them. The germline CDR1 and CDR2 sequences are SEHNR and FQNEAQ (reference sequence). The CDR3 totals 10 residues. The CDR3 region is CASSPNTIYF. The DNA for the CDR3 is TGTGCCAGCAGCCCCAACACCATATATTTT.

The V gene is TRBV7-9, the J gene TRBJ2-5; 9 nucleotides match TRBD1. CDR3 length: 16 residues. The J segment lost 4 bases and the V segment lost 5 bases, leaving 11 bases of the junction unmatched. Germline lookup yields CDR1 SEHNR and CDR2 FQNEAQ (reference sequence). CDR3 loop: CASSVTGGKSTETQYF. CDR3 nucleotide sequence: TGTGCCAGCAGCGTAACAGGGGGCAAAAGCACAGAGACCCAGTACTTC.

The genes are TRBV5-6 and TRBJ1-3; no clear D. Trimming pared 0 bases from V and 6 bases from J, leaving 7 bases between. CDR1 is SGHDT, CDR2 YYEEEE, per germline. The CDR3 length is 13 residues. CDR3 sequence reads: CASSLVRLNTIYF. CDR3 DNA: TGTGCCAGCAGCTTGGTCCGGTTAAACACCATATATTTT.